The clone carrying this TCR beta chain appeared a single time. The table came from immunoSEQ multiplex PCR; TCRdb's copy has only in-frame clones and leaves some out. The repertoire includes about 730,000 clones, roughly 85% of them detected once, and roughly 0.01% sits in the top ten. This sample is part of a study of shared T cell receptors in the human thymus. The same sample was also studied in work on human thymus T cells.

Sequencing was carried out using thymocytes. The sequence was obtained from a girl under three years old with a congenital heart defect.

This CDR3 is CASSESGGPYNEQFF. As DNA, the CDR3 is TGTGCCAGCAGTGAGTCGGGGGGCCCCTACAATGAGCAGTTCTTC. The chain employs TRBV2 and TRBJ2-1, with a tentative D call TRBD2 (7 bases). The CDR3 runs to 15 residues. V shed 3 bases and J shed 2 bases, with 11 bases lying between them. CDR1 SNHLY and CDR2 FYNNEI come from the germline V gene.